Below are 6 T cell receptor beta chains sequenced from a single sample in a study of blood T cell repertoires in COVID-19. Using immunoSEQ multiplex PCR, the repertoire was profiled, and TCRdb retains in-frame clones only, with some absent. The sample includes approximately 110,000 clones, roughly 85% of them seen just once. The sequenced sample was peripheral blood. The receptors were sampled from a woman aged 55-69 years with acute or convalescent COVID-19.

The V and J genes are TRBV2 and TRBJ2-1, with 11 positions matching TRBD2. After removal of 3 bases from V and 3 bases from J, the junction contained 7 bases not matched to a gene. The V gene's germline CDR1 is SNHLY and CDR2 FYNNEI. This CDR3 contains 17 residues. CDR3 nucleotide sequence: TGTGCCAGCAGTGACTTGGCTAGCGGGAGGAACTACAATGAGCAGTTCTTC. Translating it yields CASSDLASGRNYNEQFF.

The rearrangement uses TRBV7-2 and TRBJ1-1; no reliable D call. Germline CDR1 and CDR2: SGHTA and FQGNSA. The CDR3 has 14 residues. V lost 2 bases to trimming and J lost 0 bases, with 7 bases between them. The CDR3 loop reads CASSLQALNTEAFF. Here the CDR3 DNA reads TGTGCCAGCAGCTTACAGGCATTGAACACTGAAGCTTTCTTT.

The chain recombines TRBV6-5 with TRBJ2-5, with 7 bases identical to TRBD2. J gave up 5 bases and V 5 bases, and 8 bases lay outside the gene matches. This CDR3 has 14 residues. CDR1 and CDR2 (germline): MNHEY, SVGAGI. The CDR3 spells CASSRGAGWETQYF. For the CDR3, the DNA is TGTGCCAGCAGTAGGGGAGCGGGGTGGGAGACCCAGTACTTC.

The chain links TRBV5-4 to TRBJ2-3; D call uncertain. CDR3 length: 14 amino acids. The germline V and J ends were trimmed by 6 bases and 8 bases, with 19 bases remaining between them. Per the germline V gene, CDR1 is SGHNT and CDR2 is YYREEE (reference sequence). The CDR3 DNA reads TGTGCCAGCACCCCGGAACTCACGACGGGTACGCAGTATTTT. It is translated as CASTPELTTGTQYF.

The chain uses TRBV2 and TRBJ1-2; the D is unclear. V lost 4 bases to trimming and J lost 5 bases, with 14 bases between them. The germline gives CDR1 SNHLY, CDR2 FYNNEI. This CDR3 is built from 14 residues. CDR3 loop: CASSGGRAGYGYTF. In DNA, the CDR3 is TGTGCCAGCAGTGGGGGTAGGGCGGGATATGGCTACACCTTC.

V is TRBV28 and J is TRBJ1-1; D not certain. CDR1 is MDHEN, CDR2 SYDVKM, per germline. V lost 6 bases, J lost 2 bases, and 16 bases lay in between. The length of the CDR3 is 15 residues. CDR3 sequence: CASREPTSPNTEAFF. The CDR3, as DNA: TGTGCCAGCAGGGAGCCTACCAGCCCCAACACTGAAGCTTTCTTT.